These 30 T cell receptor beta chains share one sample of origin, sequenced in a study of T cells after yellow fever vaccination. TCRdb itself ran the 5' RACE reads through MiXCR, one entry per CDR3 protein. The data contain approximately 350,000 distinct CDR3 sequences, roughly 11% of them singletons. This material consisted of PBMCs, taken on the day of the first yellow fever vaccination. The receptor set was obtained from a man aged 18 to 29 who received the YFV17D yellow fever vaccine.

The V call is TRBV12-3 or TRBV12-4, the J call TRBJ1-1; D gene uncertain. V dropped 5 bases and J dropped 6 bases, with 13 bases sitting between them. The CDR3 spans 13 residues. CDR3 region: CASSLGRVAEAFF. CDR3 in DNA: TGTGCCAGCAGTCTAGGACGTGTGGCTGAAGCTTTCTTT.

The chain employs TRBV5-4 and TRBJ2-2; 9 bases fit TRBD1. The germline V gene has CDR1 SGHNT and CDR2 YYREEE (reference sequence). This CDR3 spans 16 amino acids. The ends lost 2 bases at V and 6 bases at J; junction bases unmatched: 8. CDR3 sequence (DNA): TGTGCCAGCAGCTTCGGAGGGACAGGGAATGCCGGGGAGCTGTTTTTT. Amino acids: CASSFGGTGNAGELFF.

This clonotype has a handful of counts. V gene TRBV11-2 combines with J gene TRBJ2-3; 14 nucleotides line up with TRBD2. This CDR3 region has 18 residues. Trimming at V came to 5 bases and at J to 1 base, leaving 8 bases not matched to a gene. Germline V CDR1 and CDR2: SGHAT, FQNNGV. CDR3 nucleotides: TGTGCCAGCAGCCCCAATGGGACTAGCGGGGGCCGCACAGATACGCAGTATTTT. The encoded protein is CASSPNGTSGGRTDTQYF.

This sequence joins TRBV7-2 and TRBJ1-5, with D unresolved. The V and J ends lost 2 bases and 5 bases respectively, with 7 bases between them. Germline lookup yields CDR1 SGHTA and CDR2 FQGNSA. This CDR3 region has 13 residues. The CDR3 nucleotides read TGTGCCAGCAGCTTATTAAGTGATCAGCCCCAGCATTTT. This codes for CASSLLSDQPQHF.

The J gene is TRBJ2-5, the V gene TRBV9; D tentatively reads TRBD1 or TRBD2 (5 bases each). The V end was cut by 0 bases, the J end by 0 bases, with 12 bases between. This CDR3 spans 16 amino acids. The germline CDR1 and CDR2 sequences are SGDLS and YYNGEE. In nucleotides, the CDR3 is TGTGCCAGCAGCGTAGACGGGGCAGGGCACCAAGAGACCCAGTACTTC. This sequence encodes CASSVDGAGHQETQYF.

This chain joins TRBV12-3 or TRBV12-4 and TRBJ2-7, with D possibly TRBD1 on 6 matching bases. The CDR3 is made up of 14 amino acids. Trimming pared 4 bases from V and 3 bases from J, leaving 13 bases between. The CDR3 nucleotides are TGTGCCAGCAGTTCCCTACAGGGATACTACGAGCAGTACTTC. This encodes CASSSLQGYYEQYF.

The table lists this clonotype with many counts. The J gene is TRBJ1-2, the V gene TRBV20-1, with D unresolved. Per germline, CDR1 DFQATT and CDR2 SNEGSKA (reference sequence). CDR3 length: 12 amino acids. V gave up 5 bases and J gave up 8 bases, with 15 bases separating them. Here the CDR3 DNA reads TGCAGTGCTCCCGACGCGGGAATCGGCTACACCTTC. Its translation is CSAPDAGIGYTF.

This clonotype was observed a handful of times. V usage is TRBV4-3 and J usage is TRBJ1-2, with 7 bases that match TRBD1. The junction had 9 bases not matched to a gene; V was cut back by 1 base and J by 7 bases. Per the germline V gene, CDR1 is LGHNA and CDR2 is YSLEER. This CDR3 region has 15 residues. The CDR3 loop reads CASSQAIGGGSGYTF. CDR3 DNA sequence: TGCGCCAGCAGCCAAGCCATCGGAGGGGGCTCTGGCTACACCTTC.

This clonotype was recorded many times. The rearrangement links TRBV5-1 to TRBJ2-5; a possible D gene is TRBD1 (5 bases). Trimming cost V 6 bases and J 7 bases, with 16 bases left between them. The germline CDR1 and CDR2 sequences are SGHRS and YFSETQ. The CDR3 sequence is 13 residues long. CDR3 in DNA: TGCGCCAGCACCCATCCGGCCCAGGGGACCCAGTACTTC. This codes for CASTHPAQGTQYF. Supplemented by reference TRBV5-1 and TRBJ2-5, the full variable domain reads KAGVTQTPRYLIKTRGQQVTLSCSPISGHRSVSWYQQTPGQGLQFLFEYFSETQRNKGNFPGRFSGRQFSNSRSEMNVSTLELGDSALYLCASTHPAQGTQYFGPGTRLLVL.

This clonotype was detected a few times. The chain carries TRBV29-1 and TRBJ1-1, with D uncertain. The CDR3 is 15 residues long. CDR1 is SQVTM, CDR2 ANQGSEA, per germline. V was shortened by 0 bases and J by 3 bases, with 14 bases between the two germline ends. CDR3 loop: CSVEDGTVTHTEAFF. As DNA, the CDR3 is TGCAGCGTTGAAGATGGAACCGTCACCCACACTGAAGCTTTCTTT. Supplemented by reference TRBV29-1 and TRBJ1-1, the full variable domain reads SAVISQKPSRDICQRGTSLTIQCQVDSQVTMMFWYRQQPGQSLTLIATANQGSEATYESGFVIDKFPISRPNLTFSTLTVSNMSPEDSSIYLCSVEDGTVTHTEAFFGQGTRLTVV.

This clonotype was counted a few times. The genes are TRBV6-5 and TRBJ2-6, with no clear D. Trimming left V 1 base short and J 0 bases short, with 10 bases between. The CDR3 has 17 amino acids. Germline lookup yields CDR1 MNHEY and CDR2 SVGAGI. This chain's CDR3 is CASSYFAAGSGANVLTF. The DNA of the CDR3 is TGTGCCAGCAGTTACTTTGCGGCAGGCTCTGGGGCCAACGTCCTGACTTTC.

The chain employs TRBV5-1 and TRBJ1-1; the D gene is possibly TRBD1 (6 bases). V was shortened by 0 bases and J by 2 bases, with 20 bases between the two germline ends. Looked up from germline, CDR1 is SGHRS and CDR2 is YFSETQ. This CDR3 comprises 18 residues. This CDR3 reads CASSLAGGLRGGNTEAFF. Written as DNA, the CDR3 is TGCGCCAGCAGCTTGGCCGGAGGCCTTAGAGGGGGAAACACTGAAGCTTTCTTT. The full variable domain, completed using reference TRBV5-1 and TRBJ1-1, is KAGVTQTPRYLIKTRGQQVTLSCSPISGHRSVSWYQQTPGQGLQFLFEYFSETQRNKGNFPGRFSGRQFSNSRSEMNVSTLELGDSALYLCASSLAGGLRGGNTEAFFGQGTRLTVV.

This clonotype has just a few counts. The genes are TRBV6-1 and TRBJ2-5, with 7 nucleotides matching TRBD1. CDR3 length equals 13 residues. From germline, CDR1 is MNHNS and CDR2 SASEGT. Trimming took 7 bases from V and 3 from J; bases not matched to a gene: 5. The CDR3 sequence: CASNTGTEETQYF. The CDR3 bases are TGTGCCAGCAATACAGGGACAGAAGAGACCCAGTACTTC.

This clonotype was seen a handful of times. The chain combines TRBV12-3 or TRBV12-4 with TRBJ1-2; D ambiguous. CDR3 length: 16 residues. V dropped 5 bases and J dropped 4 bases, with 20 bases sitting between them. The CDR3 nucleotides are TGTGCCAGCAGTACAGAGCCTGCCCTAATCCGCTATGGCTACACCTTC. Its translation is CASSTEPALIRYGYTF.

The chain uses TRBV7-3 and TRBJ2-5, with D perhaps matching TRBD1 or TRBD2 (5 bases each). The CDR3 contains 15 residues. Trimming cost V 2 bases and J 1 base, with 11 bases left between them. The germline V gene has CDR1 SGHTA and CDR2 FQGTGA. The CDR3 DNA reads as TGTGCCAGCAGCTTACAGGGTGGAGGCCAAGAGACCCAGTACTTC. Its protein product is CASSLQGGGQETQYF. The full variable domain, with the rest looked up from reference TRBV7-3 and TRBJ2-5, is GAGVSQTPSNKVTEKGKYVELRCDPISGHTALYWYRQSLGQGPEFLIYFQGTGAADDSGLPNDRFFAVRPEGSVSTLKIQRTERGDSAVYLCASSLQGGGQETQYFGPGTRLLVL.

The J gene is TRBJ2-1, the V gene TRBV6-1; 8 bases map to TRBD2. The CDR3 runs 15 residues. Looked up from germline, CDR1 is MNHNS and CDR2 is SASEGT. Trimming removed 7 bases from V and 2 bases from J; junction bases left unmatched: 7. In DNA form, the CDR3 reads TGTGCCAGCACCCGCTCGGGGGGGGCCTACAATGAGCAGTTCTTC. The encoded protein is CASTRSGGAYNEQFF.

This clonotype turned up a few times. The chain couples TRBV30 to TRBJ1-5, with D uncertain. Germline assignment: CDR1 GTSNPN and CDR2 SVGIG (reference sequence). The CDR3 has 13 amino acids. Trimming took off 1 base at V and 6 bases at J, with 10 bases between the two ends. The CDR3 sequence is CAWSATWGQPQHF. The CDR3 nucleotides are TGTGCCTGGAGTGCCACGTGGGGTCAGCCCCAGCATTTT.

The sample holds many counts of this clonotype. The chain employs TRBV12-3 or TRBV12-4 and TRBJ2-1, with 13 bases that match TRBD2. The CDR3 consists of 14 residues. Germline trimming cut 6 bases from V and 12 bases from J; bases unmatched to any gene: 8. In nucleotides, the CDR3 is TGTGCCAGCAGCGCGGGACTAGCGGGGCCCTGGCAGTTCTTC. Protein sequence: CASSAGLAGPWQFF.

In its sample, this clonotype was seen a few times. CDR3 sequence: CSASRSGGYGYTF. The CDR3 nucleotides read TGCAGTGCCAGCAGGTCGGGGGGCTATGGCTACACCTTC. This chain joins TRBV20-1 and TRBJ1-2; D may be TRBD1 (5 bases). The CDR3 extends over 13 amino acids. Trimming took 6 bases from V and 4 from J, leaving 15 bases between them. Germline V gives CDR1 DFQATT, CDR2 SNEGSKA (reference sequence).

This clonotype was seen a handful of times. The chain couples TRBV5-4 to TRBJ2-5; D not certain. Trimming cost V 0 bases and J 4 bases, with 10 bases left between them. This CDR3 region has 14 residues. Germline assignment: CDR1 SGHNT and CDR2 YYREEE (reference sequence). CDR3 nucleotide sequence: TGTGCCAGCAGCTTGGGGGCTGGAATAGAGACCCAGTACTTC. As protein: CASSLGAGIETQYF.

DNA of the CDR3: TGTGCCAGCAGCCGAGTGAACTCTGGGGCCAACGTCCTGACTTTC. It translates to CASSRVNSGANVLTF. The chain has TRBV7-3 and TRBJ2-6; D not certain. Deletions cut 5 bases from V and 0 bases from J, with 8 bases between. There are 15 residues in the CDR3. The germline gives CDR1 SGHTA, CDR2 FQGTGA.

J is TRBJ1-1 and V is TRBV14; TRBD1 aligns across 9 bases. After removal of 3 bases from V and 11 bases from J, the junction contained 7 bases not matched to a gene. Germline V gene data show CDR1 as SGHDN and CDR2 as FVKESK. CDR3 size: 13 residues. CDR3 region: CASSQVQGAEAFF. CDR3 sequence (DNA): TGTGCCAGCAGCCAGGTACAGGGGGCAGAGGCTTTCTTT.

As for this clonotype: A much larger clone lies one base from this, so it may be a read error. The chain has TRBV5-4 and TRBJ1-1; D unresolved. In germline, CDR1 is SGHNT, CDR2 YYREEE (reference sequence). This CDR3 has 12 amino acids. V was shortened by 2 bases and J by 4 bases, with 6 bases between the two germline ends. Here the CDR3 DNA reads TGTGCCAGCAGCTTTGGGAGCACTGAAGCTTTCTTT. Encoded protein: CASSFGSTEAFF.

This clonotype was picked up a small number of times. This rearrangement joins TRBV20-1 to TRBJ2-3; D possibly corresponds to TRBD2 (5 bases). Trimming shortened V by 6 bases and J by 2 bases, and 15 bases separated the two germline ends. The germline gives CDR1 DFQATT, CDR2 SNEGSKA (reference sequence). The CDR3 has 14 residues. The CDR3 here is CSAKDGLPTDTQYF. CDR3 DNA sequence: TGCAGTGCAAAAGACGGACTCCCCACAGATACGCAGTATTTT.

This chain connects TRBV12-3 or TRBV12-4 to TRBJ2-7; D is unclear. V lost 5 bases and J 6 bases, leaving 8 bases between the germline ends. CDR3 length: 11 residues. CDR3 sequence reads: CASSIFREQYF. The CDR3 coding sequence is TGTGCCAGCAGTATCTTCCGCGAGCAGTACTTC.

V usage is TRBV20-1 and J usage is TRBJ1-1; 9 bases map to TRBD1. Trimming cost V 6 bases and J 6 bases; bases outside gene matches: 5. Germline-derived CDR1 and CDR2 are DFQATT and SNEGSKA (reference sequence). This CDR3 region has 12 residues. CDR3 nucleotides: TGCAGTGCCCCGGACAGGGGAGCTGAAGCTTTCTTT. Amino acids: CSAPDRGAEAFF.

This clonotype has more than one count but fewer than ten. CDR3 sequence: CASSLFGQGNLGDTGELFF. The CDR3 DNA reads as TGTGCCAGCAGCTTATTCGGACAGGGTAATTTGGGCGACACCGGGGAGCTGTTTTTT. The V gene is TRBV7-3, the J gene TRBJ2-2, with 8 bases identical to TRBD1. V gave up 2 bases and J gave up 3 bases; unmatched junction bases: 14. This CDR3 spans 19 amino acids. The germline V gene encodes CDR1 SGHTA and CDR2 FQGTGA. The entire variable domain, with the rest obtained from reference TRBV7-3 and TRBJ2-2, is as follows: GAGVSQTPSNKVTEKGKYVELRCDPISGHTALYWYRQSLGQGPEFLIYFQGTGAADDSGLPNDRFFAVRPEGSVSTLKIQRTERGDSAVYLCASSLFGQGNLGDTGELFFGEGSRLTVL.

This clonotype was seen only a few times. V gene TRBV6-1 combines with J gene TRBJ2-7; TRBD2 agrees at 9 bases. This CDR3 has 18 residues. Germline V gene lookup returns CDR1 MNHNS and CDR2 SASEGT. Unmatched junction bases numbered 16, after V lost 2 bases and J lost 5 bases. In DNA, the CDR3 is TGTGCCAGCAGTGAACCTGTAATAGCGGGGGCCGCCTGGGACGAGCAGTACGTC. Amino acids: CASSEPVIAGAAWDEQYV.

Only a few counts were recorded for this clonotype. The chain is built from TRBV4-2 and TRBJ2-7; D gene ambiguous. The ends were cut back, 0 bases at V and 0 bases at J, with 15 bases in the middle. The CDR3 length is 17 residues. Looked up from germline, CDR1 is LGHNA and CDR2 is YNFKEQ. This CDR3 reads CASSQEGAYRSSYEQYF. The CDR3 DNA reads as TGTGCCAGCAGCCAAGAAGGTGCCTACCGAAGCTCCTACGAGCAGTACTTC.

In its sample, this clonotype was seen many times. The V and J genes are TRBV4-3 and TRBJ2-5; possibly TRBD1 or TRBD2 for D (5 bases each). The CDR3 loop spans 14 amino acids. Germline V gene lookup returns CDR1 LGHNA and CDR2 YSLEER. V was cut by 0 bases and J by 5 bases, with 10 bases left in between. The CDR3 nucleotides are TGCGCCAGCAGCCAAGAGGTCAGGGAGGAGACCCAGTACTTC. Protein: CASSQEVREETQYF.